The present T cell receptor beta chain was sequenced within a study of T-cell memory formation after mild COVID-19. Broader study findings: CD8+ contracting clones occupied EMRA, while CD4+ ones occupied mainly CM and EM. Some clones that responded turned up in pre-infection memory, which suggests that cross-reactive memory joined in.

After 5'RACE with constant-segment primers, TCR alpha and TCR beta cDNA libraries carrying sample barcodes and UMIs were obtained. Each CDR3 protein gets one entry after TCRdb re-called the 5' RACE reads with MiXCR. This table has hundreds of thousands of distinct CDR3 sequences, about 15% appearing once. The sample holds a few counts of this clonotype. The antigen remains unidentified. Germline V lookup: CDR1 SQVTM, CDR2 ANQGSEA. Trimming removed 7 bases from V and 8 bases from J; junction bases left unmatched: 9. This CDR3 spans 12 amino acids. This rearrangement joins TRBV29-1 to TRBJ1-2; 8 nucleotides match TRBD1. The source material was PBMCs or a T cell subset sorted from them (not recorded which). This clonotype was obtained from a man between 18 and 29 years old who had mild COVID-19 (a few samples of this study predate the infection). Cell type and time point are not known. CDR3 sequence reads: CSDADRALGYTF. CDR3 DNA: TGCAGCGACGCGGACAGGGCCCTAGGCTACACCTTC.